The 8 T cell receptor beta chains reported below all come from one sample, sequenced in a study of regulatory T cells in long-lasting Graves disease. Time point denoted: newly diagnosed GD, antithyroid drugs for less than 3 months. Preparation of the TCR library used RNA extracted from PBMCs. Arm-PCR with iRepertoire HTBI primers amplified the CDR3 regions for these TCR beta libraries. TCRdb reprocessed the multiplex PCR reads with MiXCR, giving one entry per CDR3 protein. Altogether roughly 400,000 distinct CDR3 sequences are present, over 15% being singletons, with the ten largest covering about 23%. This same sample was also part of a study on T cells in Graves' hyperthyroidism and ophthalmopathy.

The sample here was peripheral blood mononuclear cells (PBMCs), taken at new diagnosis, from a patient treated with antithyroid drugs. These receptors originate from a woman under 30 with Graves disease.

This clonotype was recorded only once. Because the CDR3 is missing its conserved closing phenylalanine or tryptophan, this is likely a read error. As DNA, the CDR3 is TGTGCCAGCAGCGTGGACAGGCTGGGTAGACTAGCGGGAGCCGACAATGGGCAGTTCGTC. Amino acids: CASSVDRLGRLAGADNGQFV. The V gene is TRBV5-6, the J gene TRBJ2-1, with TRBD2 identical over 12 bases. Germline CDR1 and CDR2: SGHDT and YYEEEE. The CDR3 contains 20 residues.

In its sample, this clonotype was seen many times. The chain has TRBV3-1 and TRBJ2-7; unclear D gene. V lost 0 bases to trimming and J lost 2 bases, with 8 bases between them. The germline V gene encodes CDR1 LGHDT and CDR2 YNNKEL (reference sequence). This CDR3 spans 14 amino acids. The CDR3: CASSQDSRPYEQYF. The CDR3 DNA reads TGTGCCAGCAGCCAAGATAGTAGACCCTACGAGCAGTACTTC.

In this sample, this clonotype turned up a few times. This chain uses TRBV7-2 with TRBJ1-2; D is uncertain. The CDR3 sequence is 14 residues long. Trimming left V 1 base short and J 4 bases short, with 10 bases between. Germline CDR1 is SGHTA and CDR2 is FQGNSA. The CDR3 DNA follows: TGTGCCAGCAGCTTAGGGGCTTGGGTCTATGGCTACACCTTC. It specifies CASSLGAWVYGYTF.

This clonotype showed up many times. The CDR3 spells CASSLVAQGNTGELFF. The CDR3 DNA follows: TGCGCCAGCAGCTTGGTGGCACAGGGGAACACCGGGGAGCTGTTTTTT. J is TRBJ2-2 and V is TRBV5-1, with D possibly being TRBD1 (6 bases). This CDR3 has 16 amino acids. Per germline, CDR1 SGHRS and CDR2 YFSETQ. The V end lost 0 bases, the J end lost 1 base, and 10 bases lay between the germline ends.

Comment on this clonotype: A single base separates this from a much larger clone, so it may be a read error. The missing conserved phenylalanine or tryptophan at the end of this CDR3 makes a read error likely. DNA of the CDR3: TGTGCCAGCAGGAGGGTAGCGGGAAACAATGAGCAGTTCGTC. It specifies CASRRVAGNNEQFV. The chain joins TRBV7-9 to TRBJ2-1; 8 nucleotides align to TRBD2. The CDR3 sequence is 14 residues long. Germline CDR1 and CDR2: SEHNR and FQNEAQ (reference sequence). Germline trimming cut 6 bases from V and 5 bases from J; bases unmatched to any gene: 6.

This clonotype occurred many times. This sequence joins TRBV9 and TRBJ2-1, with unresolved D. Trimming removed 0 bases at V and 7 bases at J, with 14 bases between. This CDR3 contains 15 residues. The germline V gene has CDR1 SGDLS and CDR2 YYNGEE. CDR3 nucleotide sequence: TGTGCCAGCAGCGTAGGAAGTGCCAGGCTGAATGAGCAGTTCTTC. Translation: CASSVGSARLNEQFF. Drawing the rest from reference TRBV9 and TRBJ2-1, the complete variable domain is DSGVTQTPKHLITATGQRVTLRCSPRSGDLSVYWYQQSLDQGLQFLIQYYNGEERAKGNILERFSAQQFPDLHSELNLSSLELGDSALYFCASSVGSARLNEQFFGPGTRLTVL.

The CDR3 DNA reads TGTGCCAGCAGCGCGACAGGGGAAACTGAAGCTTTCTTT. Translation gives CASSATGETEAFF. J is TRBJ1-1 and V is TRBV9; TRBD1 aligns across 8 bases. This CDR3 is built from 13 residues. Germline V gives CDR1 SGDLS, CDR2 YYNGEE. V lost 3 bases and J lost 5; bases outside the gene matches: 3. Full variable domain (missing parts from reference TRBV9 and TRBJ1-1): DSGVTQTPKHLITATGQRVTLRCSPRSGDLSVYWYQQSLDQGLQFLIQYYNGEERAKGNILERFSAQQFPDLHSELNLSSLELGDSALYFCASSATGETEAFFGQGTRLTVV.

In this sample, this clonotype turned up a few times. Its ends do not fully match the called genes, so a read error is possible. The gene calls are TRBV7-7 and TRBJ2-2, with D possibly matching TRBD2 (5 bases). The germline V gene encodes CDR1 SSHAT and CDR2 FNYEAQ (reference sequence). The CDR3 length is 16 residues. CDR3 DNA sequence: TGTGCTAGCAGCTTAGGTGACTACGAGAACACCGGGGAGCTGTTTTTT. This gives the protein CASSLGDYENTGELFF. Full variable domain (outside the CDR3, taken from reference TRBV7-7 and TRBJ2-2): GAGVSQSPRYKVTKRGQDVTLRCDPISSHATLYWYQQALGQGPEFLTYFNYEAQPDKSGLPSDRFSAERPEGSISTLTIQRTEQRDSAMYRCASSLGDYENTGELFFGEGSRLTVL.